The T cell receptor beta chain described here comes from a study of blood T cell repertoires in COVID-19. Study context: From the United States, Italy and Spain came samples of acute and convalescent COVID-19. From T cells, B-cell-depleted T cells, or PBMCs came the material, which was cDNA or gDNA.

Source study methods: Amplified reference gene primers provided the basis for estimating nucleated cell counts. Sequencing used immunoSEQ multiplex PCR; TCRdb keeps in-frame clones, though not all of them. V, J and clone size were drawn from that table, and D and trimming were deduced from the DNA. The sample records 68,000 or so clones, approximately 92% being singletons. The CDR3 extends over 16 amino acids. Trimming removed 4 bases from V and 4 bases from J; junction bases left unmatched: 10. In germline, CDR1 is SGHRS, CDR2 YFSETQ. The genes are TRBV5-1 and TRBJ2-3, with 9 bases that match TRBD2. The clonotype was recovered from a man aged 45-65 years with acute or convalescent COVID-19. Sequenced input: peripheral blood. The CDR3 nucleotides read TGCGCCAGCAGCCCGCGGGCGGGAGGGCCACCAGATACGCAGTATTTT. This gives the protein CASSPRAGGPPDTQYF.